One TCR beta chain is described in this entry. V lost 5 bases and J 9 bases, leaving 13 bases between the germline ends. Germline V CDR1 and CDR2: DFQATT, SNEGSKA (reference sequence). This CDR3 has 11 residues. This sample stems from a study of T-cell memory formation after mild COVID-19. 5'RACE primed from the constant segment yielded TCR alpha and TCR beta cDNA libraries bearing sample barcodes and UMIs. A single record per CDR3 protein comes from TCRdb applying MiXCR to the 5' RACE reads. The sample shows roughly 180,000 distinct CDR3 sequences, around a tenth of them seen only once. The genes are TRBV20-1 and TRBJ2-5; D is tentatively TRBD1 or TRBD2 (6 bases each). The sequenced sample consisted of PBMCs or a T cell subset sorted from them (not recorded which). The origin of this receptor is a man aged 18 to 30 who had mild COVID-19 (a few samples of this study predate the infection). Cell type and time point are not known. The CDR3 is CSAPSGASQYF. In nucleotides, the CDR3 is TGCAGTGCTCCATCGGGGGCCTCCCAGTACTTC.